This T cell receptor beta chain was captured in a study of cytomegalovirus exposure and HLA in healthy donors (dated by TCRdb to 2016 to 2017). In the study overall: According to an earlier analysis of a few hundred of the donors, 150 million to 200 million T cells yielded 117 million unique TCR beta sequences and around 280 Gb of sequence data. Around 300 gigabases of sequencing data and tens of millions of unique TCR sequences were included in an early release covering 500 to 750 HLA-typed donors. Of the 300 to 500 genotyped donors, 81% were placed in the genetic ancestry cluster associated with self-reported Caucasian donors. The study aimed to test whether signatures of past pathogen exposure could be identified by cataloging public T cell receptors. The study used immunosequencing to profile the T cell repertoires of around 600 subjects and linked those repertoires to cytomegalovirus serostatus. In addition to the first cohort of 500 to 850 subjects, a separate validation cohort of approximately 110 different subjects was used. To predict cytomegalovirus infection status, the study brought together high-throughput TCR immunosequencing, statistical association of individual TCRs with disease status, and machine learning. A later analysis re-analyzed previously published TCR beta repertoires from roughly 690 donors and added high-resolution HLA genotyping to study TCR occurrence patterns. In the later analysis, no new phenotypic data were used to find candidate immune exposures; instead, reliance was placed on TCR beta sequences and their occurrence across donors. In an earlier analysis of 587 of the donors, high-throughput TCR beta sequencing was used to judge whether each TCR beta V gene segment behaved as functional or pseudogenic. Donor age, sex, ethnicity and CMV serostatus were collected together with the repertoire data. In a later genetic analysis, genome-wide SNP genotypes for about 55% of the 666 donors were used, and that subset was treated as a discovery cohort. All discovery cohort repertoires had been generated on a single sequencing platform. HLA typing included class I and class II loci at four-digit resolution. The number of donors typed differed by locus, with about 629-630 for A, B, C, DRB1 and DQB1, 522 for DQA1, 606 for DPA1, and 450 to 480 for DPB1. About 5 DR-DQ haplotypes were handled as single units for association and clustering, since linkage in the cohort was strong. Among over 350 genotyped donors of the cohort, an average of about 240,000 unique TCR beta nucleotide sequences were sequenced per donor, roughly 18% of them non-productive.

The cohort comprised 710 or so healthy bone marrow donors. Cohort members were all nominally healthy when sampled, although unrecorded immune exposures were likely present. The donor was CMV seropositive and was included in the group of 300 or so seropositive cohort members. Each donor provided a peripheral blood sample, and peripheral blood mononuclear cells were used for TCR beta sequencing. Genomic DNA extraction from the blood cell samples was performed with the Qiagen DNeasy Blood Extraction Kit. The receptor library was made with the immunoSEQ multiplex PCR assay. The multiplex PCR relied on a mix of 60 forward primers for TCR Vbeta segments and 13 reverse primers for TCR Jbeta segments. The CDR3 region of rearranged TCR beta genes was amplified from genomic DNA with a multiplex PCR assay. On the Illumina HiSeq System, the amplified TCR beta libraries were sequenced as 87-base-pair reads. Concerning the study's data processing: In a later analysis, 80 million or so unique TCR beta chains were counted across the roughly 700 repertoires, and approximately 9.9 million of these chains were shared by at least two donors. Raw reads were error-corrected and collapsed into unique sequences with a nearest-neighbor algorithm that merged closely related sequences to remove PCR and sequencing errors. V, D and J gene segments were assigned by aligning CDR3 sequences to IMGT reference sequences. For a sequence to be retained, a match of at least six nucleotides was required to both a V gene segment and a J gene segment. Rearrangements were called productive when the CDR3 lacked stop codons and stayed in frame with V and J; all others were non-productive. CDR3 was defined by IMGT convention, running from the second conserved V-encoded cysteine to the conserved J-encoded phenylalanine. The earlier analysis of some 600 of the donors excluded sequences that lacked an unambiguous match to a single V gene segment. An earlier analysis of several hundred of the donors called V segments functional above 56.7% productive rearrangements and segregating when the between-donor standard deviation exceeded 5%. To diagnose cytomegalovirus status from the catalog of TCR beta chain sequences, a statistical classification framework was built. V and J gene assignment, in a later analysis, came from comparing TCR nucleotide sequences with IMGT/GENE-DB human TR gene sequences. The TCRdist pipeline was used in a later analysis to assign CDR3 sequences and most-parsimonious VDJ recombination scenarios. In a later analysis, each TCR beta chain was defined by its CDR3 amino acid sequence together with its V-gene family, and reads lacking a unique V-gene family were excluded. As a way to deal with suspected cross-contamination and a sequencing artifact, a later analysis dropped nearly 600 nucleotide sequences that were highly shared and had low generation probability. In a later analysis, a clonal expansion index was calculated for each public chain from normalized within-repertoire ranks of inferred template counts. In a later analysis, generation probabilities were computed using a VDJ recombination model fitted to out-of-frame rearrangements, and the results were checked against IGoR. In a later analysis, TCR-TCR, TCR-HLA and TCR-CMV co-occurrence was scored with hypergeometric tests, and a repertoire-size bias correction was applied to TCR pairs. To estimate false discovery rates, a later analysis permuted the HLA or CMV assignments 20 times. In a later analysis, co-occurring TCRs were grouped using DBSCAN, and TCRdist sequence similarity was added for clustering within HLA-allele-positive subsets. Repertoires with fewer than 30,000 or more than 120,000 public chains, plus five repertoires with anomalous nucleotide sharing, were excluded from co-occurrence clustering. TCRdb's version of the immuneACCESS table is confined to in-frame rearrangements and falls short of the full clone set. An unresolved V gene accounts for under half of the shortfall where checked; the remainder is of unknown origin. The V and J calls and clone size are taken from that table; D and trimming were inferred from the DNA. This sample lists around 130,000 clones; roughly 82% were detected once. The leading ten clones occupy approximately 5.5% of the sample.

Beyond this particular receptor, the publication reports: In a later analysis, several top co-occurrence clusters were reported to appear linked to parvovirus B19, influenza, CMV and Epstein-Barr virus. Broadly in line with IMGT annotations, most TCR beta V segments showed up in productive rearrangements about 87% or about 30% of the time in an earlier analysis of several hundred of the donors. A later analysis found that most CMV-associated TCR beta chains appeared HLA-restricted, with HLA associations seemingly driven largely by CMV exposure. Correlated functional status among segregating V segments might reflect linkage disequilibrium, but an unknown experimental factor could not be ruled out. An association between a missense DCLRE1C variant and V-gene and J-gene trimming of TCR beta chains was found in a later genetic analysis and replicated in an independent cohort. Compared with the approximately 710-donor mean, donors in an Asian-associated ancestry cluster had fewer N-insertions in productive TCRs, according to a later genetic analysis. A group of highly shared sequence variants was considered likely to be a technical artifact of the sequencing pipeline. Some 16 rarely observed V segments, including chromosome 9 orphons, were excluded from the earlier analysis of some 590 of the donors because counts were too low. A later analysis found that HLA-associated TCR beta chains were more clonally expanded and had lower generation probabilities than equally common non-associated chains. The classifier was reported to diagnose cytomegalovirus status with high specificity and sensitivity in both the original and validation cohorts. A later analysis associated about 17,000 TCR beta sequences with specific HLA alleles at a false discovery rate of 0.05. Presence/absence analyses assumed roughly uniform sequencing depth across donors, an assumption that may not hold. Some IMGT-functional V segments, including TRBV6-2 and TRBV6-3, could not be told apart with the 87-base-pair reads, so those segments were excluded. The study listed 164 TCR beta chains as associated with cytomegalovirus. It was suggested by the authors that the approach could potentially be generalized to other disease states and immunological phenotypes. For the cohort, immune exposure information was limited to CMV serostatus. Only TCR beta chains were sequenced in this cohort, and the absence of alpha or paired-chain data limited detectable features. Across donors, most TCR sequences were observed very rarely, whereas some public TCRs were present in many individuals. A few of the identified cytomegalovirus-associated TCR beta chains were confirmed in vitro to be specific for cytomegalovirus antigens. HLA typing was unavailable for some donors at each locus, so association tests used only the typed subset. When HLA alleles, especially DR and DQ, strongly co-occurred, TCR associations were difficult to assign to individual alleles. A further reported finding was that TCR beta sequences accurately predicted the HLA-A and HLA-B alleles for most subjects in the first cohort. In a later analysis, the rate of TCR association differed among HLA loci, with DRB1 alleles having the most associated TCRs and HLA-C alleles having the fewest.

As concerns this clone: Its antigen remains undetermined. It has no much larger one-base neighbor in the sample; base qualities were not kept.

From the germline V gene, CDR1 is SGDLS and CDR2 is YYNGEE. V ends up 0 bases short and J 5 bases short, with an unmatched junction base count of 9. There are 16 amino acids in the CDR3, from cysteine to phenylalanine inclusive. Only CDR3 DNA remains: 48 bases, in frame from the first base. The clonotype comes from a man younger than 35 in good health and CMV-seropositive. Sequences were obtained from PBMCs. The rearrangement joined TRBV9 to TRBJ2-7; TRBD1 aligns with 9 central bases. The CDR3 loop reads CASSVEEGQGNDEQYF. The sequenced DNA: TGTGCCAGCAGCGTAGAGGAGGGACAGGGAAACGACGAGCAGTACTTC.